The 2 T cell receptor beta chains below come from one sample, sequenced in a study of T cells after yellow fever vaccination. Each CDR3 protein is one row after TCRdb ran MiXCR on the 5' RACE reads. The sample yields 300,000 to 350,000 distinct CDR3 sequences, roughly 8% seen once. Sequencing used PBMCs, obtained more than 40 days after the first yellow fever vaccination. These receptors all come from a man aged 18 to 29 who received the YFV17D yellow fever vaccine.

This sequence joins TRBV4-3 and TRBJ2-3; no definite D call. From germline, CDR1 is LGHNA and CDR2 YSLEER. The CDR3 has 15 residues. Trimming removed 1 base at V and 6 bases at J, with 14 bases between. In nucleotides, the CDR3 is TGCGCCAGCAGCCAAGTCATCGGCACAACGGATACGCAGTATTTT. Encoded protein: CASSQVIGTTDTQYF.

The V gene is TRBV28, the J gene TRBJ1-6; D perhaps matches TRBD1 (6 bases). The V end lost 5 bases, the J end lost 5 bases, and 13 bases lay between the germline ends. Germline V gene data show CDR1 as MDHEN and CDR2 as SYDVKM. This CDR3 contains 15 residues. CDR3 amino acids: CASSPQGRHNSPLHF. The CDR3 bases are TGTGCCAGCAGTCCCCAGGGGCGTCATAATTCACCCCTCCACTTT.